This entry lists 28 T cell receptor beta chains sequenced from one sample in a study of post-analysis software for immune sequencing data. The antigens of these receptors remain unknown. Unique molecular identifiers were carried by the TCR beta cDNA libraries. Each CDR3 protein is one row after TCRdb ran MiXCR on the PCR reads. Of more than 500,000 distinct CDR3 sequences listed, 30% to 40% are singletons. Study-wide results and caveats: Five or six TRBV segments were significantly more frequent in patients than in controls. TRBV5-6, TRBV5-1 and TRBV20-1 were among these segments.

Sequenced: blood. The source is a girl younger than 18 with multiple sclerosis.

This clonotype was detected a few times. The chain carries TRBV6-5 and TRBJ2-3; weak D call: TRBD2 (5 bases). Trimming cost V 0 bases and J 3 bases, with 7 bases left between them. The CDR3 has 14 amino acids. CDR1 and CDR2 from the germline V gene are MNHEY and SVGAGI. The DNA of the CDR3 is TGTGCCAGCAGTTACTCGAGGGCAACAGATACGCAGTATTTT. This gives the protein CASSYSRATDTQYF.

The V and J genes are TRBV6-5 and TRBJ1-2; 7 bases line up with TRBD1. Germline CDR1 reads MNHEY; CDR2 reads SVGAGI. This CDR3 contains 16 residues. After removal of 6 bases from V and 6 bases from J, the junction contained 16 bases not matched to a gene. CDR3: CASRPTPGQRDDGYTF. CDR3 nucleotides: TGTGCCAGCAGACCCACCCCGGGACAGAGAGATGATGGCTACACCTTC.

This clonotype was detected only a few times. The chain links TRBV5-1 to TRBJ2-1; 8 positions match TRBD1. V trimming: 3 bases; J trimming: 7 bases; junction bases outside the gene matches: 6. CDR3 length: 14 amino acids. The germline gives CDR1 SGHRS, CDR2 YFSETQ. The CDR3 DNA is TGCGCCAGCAGCTATCCAGGGGGCGAAAATGAGCAGTTCTTC. This codes for CASSYPGGENEQFF.

The rearrangement joins TRBV7-9 to TRBJ2-1, with TRBD1 identical over 9 bases. Germline V gene data show CDR1 as SEHNR and CDR2 as FQNEAQ (reference sequence). The trim removed 7 bases at V and 5 bases at J, leaving 6 bases unmatched. The CDR3 loop spans 14 amino acids. The DNA for the CDR3 is TGTGCCAGCAACCCACAGGGGGCCCACAATGAGCAGTTCTTC. Residues: CASNPQGAHNEQFF.

This chain uses TRBV12-3 or TRBV12-4 with TRBJ2-1; perhaps TRBD2 as D (5 bases). The ends were cut back, 3 bases at V and 8 bases at J, with 11 bases in the middle. This CDR3 region has 13 residues. The CDR3 loop is CASSFIGVYEQFF. The CDR3 DNA follows: TGTGCCAGCAGTTTTATCGGGGTTTATGAGCAGTTCTTC.

This clonotype appeared a single time. The rearrangement links TRBV27 to TRBJ2-3; the D gene could be TRBD1 or TRBD2 (6 bases each). CDR1 is MNHEY, CDR2 SMNVEV, per germline (reference sequence). This CDR3 has 13 amino acids. The V end was cut by 4 bases, the J end by 11 bases, with 16 bases between. CDR3 amino acids: CASSSKGGRMQYF. The CDR3 DNA reads TGTGCCAGCAGTTCCAAGGGGGGCCGGATGCAGTATTTT.

This chain joins TRBV5-8 and TRBJ1-2, with D possibly matching TRBD1 (6 bases). Germline CDR1 reads SGHTS; CDR2 reads YDEGEE. The CDR3 is 16 residues long. V gave up 0 bases and J gave up 7 bases, with 19 bases separating them. Written as DNA, the CDR3 is TGTGCCAGCAGCTTGGCCGATGGTTACAGGGCGGTTGGCTACACCTTC. This translates into CASSLADGYRAVGYTF.

This clonotype occurred a few times. This sequence joins TRBV6-1 and TRBJ2-5; 8 bases map to TRBD1. Germline V gene lookup returns CDR1 MNHNS and CDR2 SASEGT. Losses at the gene ends were 7 bases for V and 0 bases for J; bases not matched to a gene: 7. This CDR3 has 15 amino acids. This CDR3 is CASNSGQANQETQYF. CDR3 in DNA: TGTGCCAGCAATTCGGGACAGGCGAACCAAGAGACCCAGTACTTC.

This chain links TRBV11-1 with TRBJ2-1, with D tentatively TRBD2 (6 bases). Germline loops: CDR1 SGHAT, CDR2 FQDESV (reference sequence). This CDR3 spans 12 amino acids. V lost 4 bases and J 10 bases, leaving 11 bases between the germline ends. The CDR3 DNA reads as TGTGCCAGCAGCTCTTGGGGAGGAGAGCAGTTCTTC. Its translation: CASSSWGGEQFF.

In its sample, this clonotype was seen a few times. The gene calls are TRBV6-5 and TRBJ2-1; the D gene is possibly TRBD2 (7 bases). Germline V CDR1 and CDR2: MNHEY, SVGAGI. V was cut by 0 bases and J by 7 bases, with 13 bases left in between. The CDR3 consists of 15 residues. This CDR3 reads CASSYSRGAGNEQFF. In DNA, the CDR3 is TGTGCCAGCAGTTACTCCCGGGGGGCTGGTAATGAGCAGTTCTTC.

This clonotype was counted at least ten times. The chain recombines TRBV18 with TRBJ2-1; the match to TRBD2 covers 8 bases. Per germline, CDR1 KGHSH and CDR2 LQKENI. The CDR3 covers 14 residues. V dropped 8 bases and J dropped 3; count of bases not matched to a gene: 6. The CDR3 protein is CASSLAGVYNEQFF. Here the CDR3 DNA reads TGTGCCAGCAGCCTAGCGGGCGTCTACAATGAGCAGTTCTTC. Drawing the rest from reference TRBV18 and TRBJ2-1, the complete variable domain is NAGVMQNPRHLVRRRGQEARLRCSPMKGHSHVYWYRQLPEEGLKFMVYLQKENIIDESGMPKERFSAEFPKEGPSILRIQQVVRGDSAAYFCASSLAGVYNEQFFGPGTRLTVL.

This chain uses TRBV27 with TRBJ1-5; D is undetermined. This CDR3 region has 15 residues. The germline CDR1 and CDR2 sequences are MNHEY and SMNVEV (reference sequence). V shed 0 bases and J shed 5 bases, with 11 bases lying between them. This chain's CDR3 is CASSLSRGLDQPQHF. CDR3 in DNA: TGTGCCAGCAGTTTATCACGGGGATTGGATCAGCCCCAGCATTTT.

The V gene is TRBV12-3 or TRBV12-4, the J gene TRBJ2-3; TRBD2 aligns across 10 bases. CDR3 length equals 15 residues. V shed 6 bases, J shed 6 bases, and the junction held 9 bases outside the gene matches. The CDR3 coding sequence is TGTGCCAGCAGAGACGGACTAGCGGAAGGGGATACGCAGTATTTT. Encoded protein: CASRDGLAEGDTQYF.

V is TRBV7-8 and J is TRBJ2-5; the D gene is possibly TRBD2 (5 bases). The CDR3 is 15 residues long. Trimming left V 1 base short and J 5 bases short, with 14 bases between. Germline-derived CDR1 and CDR2 are SGHVS and FQNEAQ. The CDR3 sequence is CASSLGLASLETQYF. In DNA form, the CDR3 reads TGTGCCAGCAGCTTAGGTTTGGCTAGCTTGGAGACCCAGTACTTC. The whole variable domain, filled in from reference TRBV7-8 and TRBJ2-5, reads GAGVSQSPRYKVAKRGQDVALRCDPISGHVSLFWYQQALGQGPEFLTYFQNEAQLDKSGLPSDRFFAERPEGSVSTLKIQRTQQEDSAVYLCASSLGLASLETQYFGPGTRLLVL.

This chain connects TRBV7-9 to TRBJ2-4; 10 positions agree with TRBD1. Germline-derived CDR1 and CDR2 are SEHNR and FQNEAQ (reference sequence). The J segment lost 0 bases and the V segment lost 8 bases, leaving 10 bases of the junction unmatched. The CDR3 contains 17 residues. CDR3 coding DNA: TGTGCCAGCCAGCGGACAGGGGGTGTTCTAGCCAAAAACATTCAGTACTTC. This gives the protein CASQRTGGVLAKNIQYF.

This CDR3 reads CSVEGIGGNEQFF. CDR3 in DNA: TGCAGCGTTGAAGGAATAGGCGGCAATGAGCAGTTCTTC. This chain links TRBV29-1 with TRBJ2-1; D gene ambiguous. V shed 1 base and J shed 6 bases, with 10 bases lying between them. CDR1 SQVTM and CDR2 ANQGSEA come from the germline V gene. The CDR3 runs to 13 residues.

This clonotype came up a few times. The J gene is TRBJ1-1, the V gene TRBV12-3 or TRBV12-4; weak D call: TRBD1 (5 bases). Trimming took off 4 bases at V and 1 base at J, with 7 bases between the two ends. This CDR3 spans 13 amino acids. The CDR3 spells CASSYGANTEAFF. CDR3 nucleotides: TGTGCCAGCAGTTACGGGGCGAACACTGAAGCTTTCTTT.

The chain carries TRBV10-3 and TRBJ2-1; 11 bases align to TRBD2. Per germline, CDR1 ENHRY and CDR2 SYGVKD. This CDR3 comprises 17 residues. The V segment lost 9 bases and the J segment 4 bases; nucleotides outside the gene matches: 14. CDR3 nucleotide sequence: TGTGCCATTAGCGGGGGGGCCCCTTTGTTATCTTACAATGAGCAGTTCTTC. Translated, it gives CAISGGAPLLSYNEQFF.

This clonotype was seen a handful of times. The chain is built from TRBV20-1 and TRBJ2-1; either TRBD1 or TRBD2 may fit D (6 bases each). This CDR3 is built from 13 residues. V was trimmed by 2 bases and J by 2 bases, leaving 7 bases between them. Germline loops: CDR1 DFQATT, CDR2 SNEGSKA (reference sequence). In nucleotides, the CDR3 is TGCAGTGCTAGACGGGGGCCCTACAATGAGCAGTTCTTC. Amino acid sequence: CSARRGPYNEQFF.

The chain carries TRBV20-1 and TRBJ2-1; D remains unclear. Germline V CDR1 and CDR2: DFQATT, SNEGSKA (reference sequence). The CDR3 extends over 12 amino acids. V lost 6 bases and J lost 5, with 11 bases in between. This CDR3 is CSAKRLDNEQFF. For the CDR3, the DNA is TGCAGTGCGAAGAGACTTGACAATGAGCAGTTCTTC.

This clonotype has just a few counts. V is TRBV5-5 and J is TRBJ2-3; D may match TRBD1 or TRBD2 (5 bases each). Per germline, CDR1 SGHKS and CDR2 YYEKEE (reference sequence). V was pared by 2 bases and J by 6 bases, with 10 bases between. This CDR3 spans 13 amino acids. Written as DNA, the CDR3 is TGTGCCAGCAGCTTCGGCAGGGAGGATACGCAGTATTTT. Its protein is CASSFGREDTQYF.

This clonotype was counted between two and nine times. J is TRBJ2-7 and V is TRBV28; 10 bases align to TRBD2. Losses at the gene ends were 3 bases for V and 0 bases for J; bases not matched to a gene: 5. There are 16 residues in the CDR3. Germline V lookup: CDR1 MDHEN, CDR2 SYDVKM. The DNA of the CDR3 is TGTGCCAGCAGTTTGTTAGCGGGGGGCTCCTCCTACGAGCAGTACTTC. Its protein product is CASSLLAGGSSYEQYF.

This clonotype was detected a few times. The chain carries TRBV5-1 and TRBJ2-1; D might be TRBD2 (6 bases). Deletions cut 4 bases from V and 5 bases from J, with 19 bases between. CDR1 is SGHRS and CDR2 is YFSETQ in the germline V gene. This CDR3 contains 16 residues. DNA for the CDR3: TGCGCCAGCAGCCGCGGGGTTCTCAATAACAACAATGAGCAGTTCTTC. Translating gives CASSRGVLNNNNEQFF.

Only a few counts were recorded for this clonotype. The chain joins TRBV12-3 or TRBV12-4 to TRBJ2-3; D assignment may be TRBD1 or TRBD2 (5 bases each). The V end was cut by 3 bases, the J end by 6 bases, with 10 bases between. The CDR3 is 13 amino acids. The CDR3: CASSFMRDDTQYF. CDR3 nucleotide sequence: TGTGCCAGCAGTTTCATGAGGGACGATACGCAGTATTTT.

V and J are TRBV18 and TRBJ2-3, with D possibly being TRBD1 or TRBD2 (5 bases each). The V end lost 3 bases, the J end lost 2 bases, and 12 bases lay between the germline ends. Germline V gene sequence: CDR1 KGHSH, CDR2 LQKENI. This CDR3 is 15 amino acids long. In nucleotides, the CDR3 is TGTGCCAGCTCACCCGAGGGGAGTTTCACAGATACGCAGTATTTT. Protein sequence: CASSPEGSFTDTQYF.

The chain carries TRBV4-1 and TRBJ2-7; TRBD1 might be the D (6 bases). Germline V lookup: CDR1 MGHRA, CDR2 YSYEKL. Trimming removed 6 bases from V and 3 bases from J, with 18 bases in between. The CDR3 sequence is 15 residues long. CDR3 residues: CASSPGHLTVYEQYF. The CDR3 nucleotides read TGCGCCAGCAGTCCGGGACACCTCACGGTCTACGAGCAGTACTTC.

This chain joins TRBV5-6 and TRBJ2-3; 13 bases line up with TRBD2. J lost 3 bases, V lost 1 base, and 2 bases had no gene match. CDR1 SGHDT and CDR2 YYEEEE come from the germline V gene. This CDR3 is 16 amino acids long. The CDR3 DNA reads as TGTGCCAGCAGCTTGACGGGACTAGCGGGGACAGATACGCAGTATTTT. Its translation: CASSLTGLAGTDTQYF.

This clonotype was counted only a few times. The rearrangement uses TRBV21-1 and TRBJ1-1; the table names TRBD1, a call not compared with the DNA. TRBV21-1 is annotated as a pseudogene. The CDR3 totals 17 residues. The CDR3 here is CASSKIGGTGGNTEAFF. The CDR3 bases are TGTGCCAGCAGCAAAATTGGGGGGACAGGGGGCAACACTGAAGCTTTCTTT.